The clone carrying this TCR beta chain occurred once. These data are taken from a study of blood T cell repertoires in COVID-19. CDR1 and CDR2 (germline): MDHEN, SYDVKM. The CDR3 runs to 13 residues. The V and J ends lost 7 bases and 1 base respectively, with 11 bases between them. Libraries were prepared by immunoSEQ multiplex PCR; TCRdb keeps only in-frame clonotypes and omits some of them. The profile covers fewer than 700,000 clones, with around nine tenths appearing a single time and less than 9% taken by the ten largest. The sequence derives from a woman aged 45-59 years with COVID-19, enrolled during active disease. Sequenced: peripheral blood. This chain uses TRBV28 with TRBJ2-7; D is possibly TRBD2 (6 bases). Written as DNA, the CDR3 is TGTGCCAGCACCCCTGGGAGGTCCTACGAGCAGTACTTC. The encoded protein is CASTPGRSYEQYF.